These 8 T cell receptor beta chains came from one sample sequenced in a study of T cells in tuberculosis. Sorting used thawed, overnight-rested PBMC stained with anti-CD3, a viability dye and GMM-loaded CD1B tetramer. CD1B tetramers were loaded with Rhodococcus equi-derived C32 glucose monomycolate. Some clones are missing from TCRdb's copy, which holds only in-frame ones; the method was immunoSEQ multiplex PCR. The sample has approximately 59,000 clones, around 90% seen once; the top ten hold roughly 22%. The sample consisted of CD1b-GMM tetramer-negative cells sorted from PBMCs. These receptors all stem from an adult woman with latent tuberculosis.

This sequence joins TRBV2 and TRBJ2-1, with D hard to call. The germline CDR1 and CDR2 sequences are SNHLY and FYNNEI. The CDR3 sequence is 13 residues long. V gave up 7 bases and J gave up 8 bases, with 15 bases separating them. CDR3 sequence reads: CASKRFEMDEQFF. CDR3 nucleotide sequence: TGTGCCAGCAAAAGATTCGAGATGGATGAGCAGTTCTTC.

CDR3 coding DNA: TGTGCCAGCAGCTTTGGGGGGGGACTCTACGAGCAGTACTTC. Residues: CASSFGGGLYEQYF. This chain links TRBV7-3 with TRBJ2-7; 7 nucleotides line up with TRBD2. Germline V gene sequence: CDR1 SGHTA, CDR2 FQGTGA. CDR3 length: 14 amino acids. The V and J ends lost 3 bases and 3 bases, in that order; junction bases with no gene match: 5.

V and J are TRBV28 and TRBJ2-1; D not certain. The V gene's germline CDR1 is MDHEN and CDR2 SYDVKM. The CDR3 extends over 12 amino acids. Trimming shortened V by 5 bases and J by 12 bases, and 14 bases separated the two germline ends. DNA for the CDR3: TGTGCCAGCAGTATCAGAACCAAACCGCAGTTCTTC. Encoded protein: CASSIRTKPQFF.

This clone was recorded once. This CDR3 reads CATSRDRGIQETQYF. The CDR3 bases are TGTGCCACCAGCAGAGATCGGGGTATTCAAGAGACCCAGTACTTC. The V call is TRBV15, the J call TRBJ2-5, with D maybe TRBD2 (5 bases). This CDR3 comprises 15 residues. V lost 0 bases and J lost 2, with 10 bases in between. Germline CDR1 is LNHNV and CDR2 is YYDKDF (reference sequence).

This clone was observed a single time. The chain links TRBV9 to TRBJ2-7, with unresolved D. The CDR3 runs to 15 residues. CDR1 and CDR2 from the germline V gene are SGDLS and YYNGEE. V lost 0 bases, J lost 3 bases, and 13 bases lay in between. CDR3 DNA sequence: TGTGCCAGCAGCGTAGGAAACAGTGAAGACTACGAGCAGTACTTC. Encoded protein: CASSVGNSEDYEQYF.

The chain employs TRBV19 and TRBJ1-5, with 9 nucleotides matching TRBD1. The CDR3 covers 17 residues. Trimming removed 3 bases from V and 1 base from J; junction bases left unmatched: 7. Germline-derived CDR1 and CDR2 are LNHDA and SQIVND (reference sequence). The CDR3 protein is CASSIPTGGLSNQPQHF. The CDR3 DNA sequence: TGTGCCAGTAGTATCCCCACAGGGGGCCTAAGCAATCAGCCCCAGCATTTT.

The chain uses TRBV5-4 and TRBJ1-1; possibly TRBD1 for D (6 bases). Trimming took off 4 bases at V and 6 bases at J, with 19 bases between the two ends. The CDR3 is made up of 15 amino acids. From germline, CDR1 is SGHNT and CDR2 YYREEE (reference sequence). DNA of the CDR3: TGTGCCAGCAGCCCTCAGGTTACAGGGAATGCTGAAGCTTTCTTT. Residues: CASSPQVTGNAEAFF. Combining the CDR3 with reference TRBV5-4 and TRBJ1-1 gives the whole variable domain ETGVTQSPTHLIKTRGQQVTLRCSSQSGHNTVSWYQQALGQGPQFIFQYYREEENGRGNFPPRFSGLQFPNYSSELNVNALELDDSALYLCASSPQVTGNAEAFFGQGTRLTVV.

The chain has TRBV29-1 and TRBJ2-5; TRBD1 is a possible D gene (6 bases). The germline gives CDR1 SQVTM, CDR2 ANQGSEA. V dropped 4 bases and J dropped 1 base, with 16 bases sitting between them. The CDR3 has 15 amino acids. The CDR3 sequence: CSVVYGQSIQETQYF. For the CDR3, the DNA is TGCAGCGTTGTGTACGGACAGTCTATCCAAGAGACCCAGTACTTC.